This T cell receptor beta chain was observed in a study of blood T cells in healthy people across ages. Broader study findings: Donor CMV status, an unknown factor, possibly confounded changes in expanded clonotypes.

A second PCR, run for about 6 to 11 cycles, used a sample-barcoded 5' primer plus a J-beta primer mix. A single record per CDR3 protein comes from TCRdb applying MiXCR to the 5' RACE reads. The sample lists about 2 million distinct CDR3 sequences, about 50% seen once, with 2.1% in the top ten. As for this clonotype: Its antigen is unknown.

V trimming: 5 bases; J trimming: 3 bases; junction bases outside the gene matches: 4. Germline CDR1 is SGHTA and CDR2 is FQGNSA. The CDR3 has 14 residues. This TCR came from a woman aged 40 to 50 in good health. The chain links TRBV7-2 to TRBJ2-3; 8 bases are a match to TRBD2. Material for sequencing was blood. The DNA of the CDR3 is TGTGCCAGCAGCGCCGAGCGGGGGACAGATACGCAGTATTTT. It yields the protein CASSAERGTDTQYF. Variable domain in full (rest from reference TRBV7-2 and TRBJ2-3): GAGVSQSPSNKVTEKGKDVELRCDPISGHTALYWYRQSLGQGLEFLIYFQGNSAPDKSGLPSDRFSAERTGGSVSTLTIQRTQQEDSAVYLCASSAERGTDTQYFGPGTRLTVL.